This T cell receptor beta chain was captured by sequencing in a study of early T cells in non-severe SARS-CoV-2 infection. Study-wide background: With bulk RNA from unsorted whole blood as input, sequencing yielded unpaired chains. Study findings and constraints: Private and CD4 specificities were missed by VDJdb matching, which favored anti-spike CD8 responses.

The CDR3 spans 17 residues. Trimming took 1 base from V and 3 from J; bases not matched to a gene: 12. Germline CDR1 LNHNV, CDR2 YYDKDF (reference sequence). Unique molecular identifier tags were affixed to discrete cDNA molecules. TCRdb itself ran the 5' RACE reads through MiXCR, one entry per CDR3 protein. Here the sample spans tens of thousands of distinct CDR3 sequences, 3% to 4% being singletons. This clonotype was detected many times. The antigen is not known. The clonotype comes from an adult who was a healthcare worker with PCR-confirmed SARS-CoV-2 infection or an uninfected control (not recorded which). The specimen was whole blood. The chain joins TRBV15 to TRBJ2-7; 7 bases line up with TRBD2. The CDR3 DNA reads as TGTGCCACCAGCAGAGGCCCCGGGCTAGCGGAGATCTACGAGCAGTACTTC. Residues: CATSRGPGLAEIYEQYF. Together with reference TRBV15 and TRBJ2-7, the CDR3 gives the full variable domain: DAMVIQNPRYQVTQFGKPVTLSCSQTLNHNVMYWYQQKSSQAPKLLFHYYDKDFNNEADTPDNFQSRRPNTSFCFLDIRSPGLGDTAMYLCATSRGPGLAEIYEQYFGPGTRLTVT.